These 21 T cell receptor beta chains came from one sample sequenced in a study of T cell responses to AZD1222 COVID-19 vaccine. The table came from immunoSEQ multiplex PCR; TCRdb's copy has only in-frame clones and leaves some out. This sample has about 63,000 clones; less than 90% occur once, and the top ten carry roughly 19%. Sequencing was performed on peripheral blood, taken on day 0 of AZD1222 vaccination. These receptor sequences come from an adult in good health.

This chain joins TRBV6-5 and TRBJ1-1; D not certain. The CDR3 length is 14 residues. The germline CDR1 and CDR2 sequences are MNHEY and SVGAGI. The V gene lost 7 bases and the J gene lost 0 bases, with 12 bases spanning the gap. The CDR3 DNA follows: TGTGCCAGCACCTCGACCGGATTGAACACTGAAGCTTTCTTT. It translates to CASTSTGLNTEAFF.

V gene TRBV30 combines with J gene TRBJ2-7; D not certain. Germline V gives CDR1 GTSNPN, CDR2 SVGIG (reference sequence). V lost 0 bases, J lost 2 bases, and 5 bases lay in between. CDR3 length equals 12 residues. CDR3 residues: CAWSVLAYEQYF. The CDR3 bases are TGTGCCTGGAGTGTACTGGCCTACGAGCAGTACTTC.

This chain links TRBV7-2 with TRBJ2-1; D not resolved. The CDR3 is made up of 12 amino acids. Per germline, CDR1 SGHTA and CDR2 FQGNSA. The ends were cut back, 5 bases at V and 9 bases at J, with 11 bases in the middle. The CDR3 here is CASSPRPPEQFF. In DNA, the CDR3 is TGTGCCAGCAGCCCCCGGCCCCCTGAGCAGTTCTTC.

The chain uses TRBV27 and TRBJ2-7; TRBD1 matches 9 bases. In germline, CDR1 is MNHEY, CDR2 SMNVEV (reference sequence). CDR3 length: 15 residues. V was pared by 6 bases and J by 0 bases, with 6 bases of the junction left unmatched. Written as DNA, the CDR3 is TGTGCCAGCAGCCTTTCGACAGGGGGCTCCTACGAGCAGTACTTC. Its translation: CASSLSTGGSYEQYF.

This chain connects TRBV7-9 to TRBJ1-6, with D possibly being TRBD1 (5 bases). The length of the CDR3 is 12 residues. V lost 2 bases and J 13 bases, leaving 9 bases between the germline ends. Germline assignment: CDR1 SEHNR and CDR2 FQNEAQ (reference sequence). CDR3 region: CASSLQGPPLHF. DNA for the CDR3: TGTGCCAGCAGCTTACAGGGACCCCCCCTCCACTTT. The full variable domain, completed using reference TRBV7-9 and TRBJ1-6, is DTGVSQNPRHKITKRGQNVTFRCDPISEHNRLYWYRQTLGQGPEFLTYFQNEAQLEKSRLLSDRFSAERPKGSFSTLEIQRTEQGDSAMYLCASSLQGPPLHFGNGTRLTVT.

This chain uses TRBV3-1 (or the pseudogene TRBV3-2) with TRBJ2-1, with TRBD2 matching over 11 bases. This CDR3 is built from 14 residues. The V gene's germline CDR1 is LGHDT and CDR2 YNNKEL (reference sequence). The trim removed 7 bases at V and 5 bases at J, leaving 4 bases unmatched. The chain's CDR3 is CASTPGLADNEQFF. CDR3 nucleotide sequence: TGTGCCAGCACCCCGGGACTAGCGGACAATGAGCAGTTCTTC.

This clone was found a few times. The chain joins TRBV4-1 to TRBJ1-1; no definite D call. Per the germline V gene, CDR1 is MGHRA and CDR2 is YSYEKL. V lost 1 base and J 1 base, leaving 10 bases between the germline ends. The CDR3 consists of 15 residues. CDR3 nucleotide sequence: TGCGCCAGCAGCCAAGGGACGGCAGCGAACACTGAAGCTTTCTTT. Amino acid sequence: CASSQGTAANTEAFF.

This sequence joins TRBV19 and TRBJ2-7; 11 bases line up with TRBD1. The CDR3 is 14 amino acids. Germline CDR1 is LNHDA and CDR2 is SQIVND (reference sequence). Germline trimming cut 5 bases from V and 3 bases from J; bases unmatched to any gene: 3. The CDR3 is CASSAGTGGYEQYF. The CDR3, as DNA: TGTGCCAGTAGTGCCGGGACAGGGGGCTACGAGCAGTACTTC.

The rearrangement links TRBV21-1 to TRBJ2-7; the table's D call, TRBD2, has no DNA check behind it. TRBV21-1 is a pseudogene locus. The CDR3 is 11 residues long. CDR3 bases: TGTGCCAGCAGCAAAACGAGGGTGCAGTACTTC. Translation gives CASSKTRVQYF.

CDR3 amino acids: CASSQDRKGSPLHF. DNA for the CDR3: TGCGCCAGCAGCCAAGATCGGAAGGGGTCACCCCTCCACTTT. The chain couples TRBV4-1 to TRBJ1-6; tentative D call: TRBD1 (5 bases). In germline, CDR1 is MGHRA, CDR2 YSYEKL. The length of the CDR3 is 14 residues. Between the trimmed V and J ends, which lost 0 bases and 10 bases, there was a span of 10 bases.

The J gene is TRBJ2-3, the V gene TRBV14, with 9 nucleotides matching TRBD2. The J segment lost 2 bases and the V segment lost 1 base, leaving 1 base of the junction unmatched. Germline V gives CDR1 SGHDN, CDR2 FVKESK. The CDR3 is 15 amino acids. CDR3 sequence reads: CASSQGLADTDTQYF. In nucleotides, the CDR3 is TGTGCCAGCAGCCAAGGACTAGCGGACACAGATACGCAGTATTTT.

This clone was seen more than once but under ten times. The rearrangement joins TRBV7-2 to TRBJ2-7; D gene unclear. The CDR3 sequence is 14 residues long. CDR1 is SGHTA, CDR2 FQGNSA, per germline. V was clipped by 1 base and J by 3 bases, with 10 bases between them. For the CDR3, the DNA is TGTGCCAGCAGCTTAGATCTCGGCGGCTACGAGCAGTACTTC. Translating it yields CASSLDLGGYEQYF.

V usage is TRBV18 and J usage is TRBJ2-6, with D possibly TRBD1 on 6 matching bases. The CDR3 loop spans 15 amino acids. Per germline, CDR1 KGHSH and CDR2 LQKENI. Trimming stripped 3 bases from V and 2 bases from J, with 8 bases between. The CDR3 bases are TGTGCCAGCTCACCCGGGACACCTGGGGCCAACGTCCTGACTTTC. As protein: CASSPGTPGANVLTF.

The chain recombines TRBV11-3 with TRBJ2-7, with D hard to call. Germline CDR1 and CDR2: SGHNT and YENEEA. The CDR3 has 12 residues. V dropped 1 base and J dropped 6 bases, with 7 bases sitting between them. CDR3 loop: CASSLGAGEQYF. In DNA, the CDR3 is TGTGCCAGCAGCTTAGGGGCAGGCGAGCAGTACTTC.

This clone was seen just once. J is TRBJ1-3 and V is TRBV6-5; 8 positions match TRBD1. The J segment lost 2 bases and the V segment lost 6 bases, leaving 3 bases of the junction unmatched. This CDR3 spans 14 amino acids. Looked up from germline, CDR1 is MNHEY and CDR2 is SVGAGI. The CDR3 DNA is TGTGCCAGCAGCCCAGGGGGCACTGGAAACACCATATATTTT. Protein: CASSPGGTGNTIYF.

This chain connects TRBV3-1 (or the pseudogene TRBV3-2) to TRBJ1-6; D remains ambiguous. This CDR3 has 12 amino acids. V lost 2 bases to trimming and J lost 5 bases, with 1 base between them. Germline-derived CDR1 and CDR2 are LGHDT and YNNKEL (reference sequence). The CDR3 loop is CASSQNNSPLHF. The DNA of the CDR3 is TGTGCCAGCAGCCAAAATAATTCACCCCTCCACTTT.

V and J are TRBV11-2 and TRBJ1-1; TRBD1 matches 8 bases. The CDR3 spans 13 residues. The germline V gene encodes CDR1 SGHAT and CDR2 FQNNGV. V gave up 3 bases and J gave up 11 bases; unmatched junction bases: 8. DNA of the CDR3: TGTGCCAGCAGCTTTAGGACAGGGATGCAGGCTTTCTTT. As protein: CASSFRTGMQAFF.

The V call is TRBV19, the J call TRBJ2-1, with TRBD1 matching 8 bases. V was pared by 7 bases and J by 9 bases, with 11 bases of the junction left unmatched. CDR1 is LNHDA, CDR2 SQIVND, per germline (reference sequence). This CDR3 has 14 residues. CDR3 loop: CASTTGRQGSEQFF. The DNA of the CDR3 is TGTGCCAGTACTACGGGGAGACAGGGGTCTGAGCAGTTCTTC.

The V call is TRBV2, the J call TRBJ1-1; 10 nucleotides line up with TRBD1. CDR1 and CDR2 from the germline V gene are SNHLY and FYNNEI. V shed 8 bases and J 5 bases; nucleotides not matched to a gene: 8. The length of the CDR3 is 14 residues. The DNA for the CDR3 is TGTGCCAGCTCTCTCGGGACAGGGGTTACTGAAGCTTTCTTT. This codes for CASSLGTGVTEAFF.

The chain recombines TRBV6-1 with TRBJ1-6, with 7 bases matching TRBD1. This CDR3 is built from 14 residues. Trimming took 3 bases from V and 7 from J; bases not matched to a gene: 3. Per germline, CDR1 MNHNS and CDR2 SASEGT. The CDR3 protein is CASSEVDRNSPLHF. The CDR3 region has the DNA TGTGCCAGCAGTGAGGTGGACAGGAATTCACCCCTCCACTTT.

The CDR3: CASSPDRGVVGTEAFF. CDR3 coding DNA: TGTGCCAGCAGCCCGGACAGGGGAGTTGTCGGCACTGAAGCTTTCTTT. The V gene is TRBV5-4, the J gene TRBJ1-1; 9 positions agree with TRBD1. Germline trimming cut 4 bases from V and 4 bases from J; bases unmatched to any gene: 11. Germline V gives CDR1 SGHNT, CDR2 YYREEE (reference sequence). The CDR3 has 16 residues.